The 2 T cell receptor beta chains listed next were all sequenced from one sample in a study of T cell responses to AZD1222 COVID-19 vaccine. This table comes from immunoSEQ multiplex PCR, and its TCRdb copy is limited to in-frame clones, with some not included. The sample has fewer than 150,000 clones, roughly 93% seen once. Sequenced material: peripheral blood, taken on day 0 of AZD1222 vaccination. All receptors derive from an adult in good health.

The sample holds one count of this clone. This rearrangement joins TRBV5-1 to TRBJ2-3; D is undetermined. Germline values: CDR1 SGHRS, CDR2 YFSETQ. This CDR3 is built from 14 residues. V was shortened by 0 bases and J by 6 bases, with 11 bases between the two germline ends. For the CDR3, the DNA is TGCGCCAGCAGCTTGGAAGGTGGGCCCGATACGCAGTATTTT. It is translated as CASSLEGGPDTQYF. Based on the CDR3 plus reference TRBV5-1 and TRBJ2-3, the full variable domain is KAGVTQTPRYLIKTRGQQVTLSCSPISGHRSVSWYQQTPGQGLQFLFEYFSETQRNKGNFPGRFSGRQFSNSRSEMNVSTLELGDSALYLCASSLEGGPDTQYFGPGTRLTVL.

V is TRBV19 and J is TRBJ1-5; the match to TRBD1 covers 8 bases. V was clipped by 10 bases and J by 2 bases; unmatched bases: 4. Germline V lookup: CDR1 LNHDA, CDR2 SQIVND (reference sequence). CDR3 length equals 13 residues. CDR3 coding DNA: TGTGCCACCGCAGGGGGCCGCAATCAGCCCCAGCATTTT. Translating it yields CATAGGRNQPQHF.